These 26 T cell receptor beta chains came from one sample sequenced in a study of glioma-infiltrating T cells after dendritic cell vaccination. The time point denotes: after dendritic cell vaccination, including at tumor progression/relapse. Some clones are missing from TCRdb's copy, which holds only in-frame ones; the method was immunoSEQ multiplex PCR. This repertoire shows about 87,000 clones, roughly 80% found once; its top ten account for under 7%. Sequencing used blood, obtained after dendritic cell vaccination. The receptors here all came from a human donor with glioblastoma.

The chain uses TRBV1 and TRBJ1-2. TRBV1 is assigned pseudogene status. The CDR3 runs 16 residues. CDR3 sequence: CTSSQEPGGDNYGYTF. CDR3 nucleotides: TGCACCAGCAGCCAAGAGCCCGGGGGGGATAACTATGGCTACACCTTC.

The chain employs TRBV25-1 and TRBJ2-1; 9 bases are shared with TRBD1. The CDR3 has 16 residues. V was pared by 5 bases and J by 10 bases, with 15 bases of the junction left unmatched. CDR1 is MGHDK and CDR2 is SYGVNS in the germline V gene. In DNA, the CDR3 is TGTGCCAGCAGTAACCGACCGGGACAGGGCCCTCAAGAGCAGTTCTTC. Protein: CASSNRPGQGPQEQFF.

V and J are TRBV4-3 and TRBJ2-3; TRBD2 matches 11 bases. Germline V gene lookup returns CDR1 LGHNA and CDR2 YSLEER. The V gene end was trimmed by 0 bases and the J gene end by 3 bases; junction bases not matched to a gene: 8. The length of the CDR3 is 18 residues. The CDR3 nucleotides are TGCGCCAGCAGCCAAGATTTAGCGGGGGGGCATGCGACAGATACGCAGTATTTT. It codes for CASSQDLAGGHATDTQYF.

V gene TRBV27 combines with J gene TRBJ2-7; no firm D call. The CDR3 consists of 14 residues. V lost 0 bases, J lost 2 bases, and 8 bases lay in between. Germline V CDR1 and CDR2: MNHEY, SMNVEV (reference sequence). The CDR3, as DNA: TGTGCCAGCAGTTTATCTAGTAACCCCTACGAGCAGTACTTC. Amino acids: CASSLSSNPYEQYF.

This chain links TRBV6-6 with TRBJ2-7; TRBD1 might be the D (6 bases). Trimming left V 3 bases short and J 0 bases short, with 12 bases between. The CDR3 loop spans 15 amino acids. The germline gives CDR1 MNHNY, CDR2 SVGAGI (reference sequence). The CDR3 here is CASSYWTDSSYEQYF. CDR3 sequence (DNA): TGTGCCAGCAGTTATTGGACAGACAGCTCCTACGAGCAGTACTTC.

The gene calls are TRBV6-1 and TRBJ1-1; D unresolved. Between the trimmed V and J ends, which lost 6 bases and 6 bases, there was a span of 14 bases. The CDR3 has 13 residues. Germline CDR1 is MNHNS and CDR2 is SASEGT. CDR3 DNA sequence: TGTGCCAGCAGATTCGTCGCCGGGGCTGAAGCTTTCTTT. It encodes CASRFVAGAEAFF.

The chain recombines TRBV6-5 with TRBJ1-2; D might be TRBD1 (5 bases). The germline V gene encodes CDR1 MNHEY and CDR2 SVGAGI. CDR3 length equals 13 residues. V gave up 6 bases and J gave up 4 bases, with 12 bases separating them. The CDR3 loop is CASSAGLTYGYTF. For the CDR3, the DNA is TGTGCCAGCAGCGCGGGACTAACCTATGGCTACACCTTC.

The V call is TRBV7-2, the J call TRBJ1-5; D unclear. The CDR3 totals 13 residues. Trimming took 7 bases from V and 5 from J, leaving 12 bases between them. Germline V lookup: CDR1 SGHTA, CDR2 FQGNSA. In DNA, the CDR3 is TGTGCCAGCACCACACAGAGAGATCAGCCCCAGCATTTT. Translated: CASTTQRDQPQHF. Full variable domain (missing parts from reference TRBV7-2 and TRBJ1-5): GAGVSQSPSNKVTEKGKDVELRCDPISGHTALYWYRQSLGQGLEFLIYFQGNSAPDKSGLPSDRFSAERTGGSVSTLTIQRTQQEDSAVYLCASTTQRDQPQHFGDGTRLSIL.

This rearrangement joins TRBV5-1 to TRBJ2-2; 10 bases match TRBD1. The CDR3 has 16 amino acids. Germline V CDR1 and CDR2: SGHRS, YFSETQ. The ends lost 2 bases at V and 6 bases at J; junction bases unmatched: 7. CDR3 region: CASSFPGQGLSGELFF. CDR3 nucleotide sequence: TGCGCCAGCAGCTTCCCGGGACAGGGGTTGTCCGGGGAGCTGTTTTTT.

The V gene is TRBV7-7, the J gene TRBJ1-6, with D maybe TRBD1 (6 bases). The germline V gene encodes CDR1 SSHAT and CDR2 FNYEAQ (reference sequence). The CDR3 has 13 amino acids. V lost 5 bases to trimming and J lost 7 bases, with 9 bases between them. CDR3 loop: CASSQDRNSPLHF. As DNA, the CDR3 is TGTGCCAGCAGCCAGGACAGAAATTCACCCCTCCACTTT.

The chain combines TRBV5-6 with TRBJ1-1; 8 nucleotides agree with TRBD1. V trimming: 2 bases; J trimming: 1 base; junction bases outside the gene matches: 7. CDR3 length: 16 amino acids. Per germline, CDR1 SGHDT and CDR2 YYEEEE. The CDR3: CASSFLPGQENTEAFF. CDR3 DNA: TGTGCCAGCAGCTTTCTACCGGGACAGGAGAACACTGAAGCTTTCTTT. Full variable domain (outside the CDR3, taken from reference TRBV5-6 and TRBJ1-1): DAGVTQSPTHLIKTRGQQVTLRCSPKSGHDTVSWYQQALGQGPQFIFQYYEEEERQRGNFPDRFSGHQFPNYSSELNVNALLLGDSALYLCASSFLPGQENTEAFFGQGTRLTVV.

The chain is built from TRBV6-1 and TRBJ1-2; 7 nucleotides match TRBD1. V trimming: 3 bases; J trimming: 2 bases; junction bases outside the gene matches: 15. The CDR3 extends over 18 amino acids. Germline assignment: CDR1 MNHNS and CDR2 SASEGT. The CDR3 is CASSDGRIDRARNYGYTF. The DNA for the CDR3 is TGTGCCAGCAGTGACGGGAGAATCGACAGGGCGCGCAACTATGGCTACACCTTC.

The chain combines TRBV7-9 with TRBJ1-2; D is unresolved. The length of the CDR3 is 13 residues. The V and J ends lost 1 base and 3 bases respectively, with 6 bases between them. CDR1 and CDR2 from the germline V gene are SEHNR and FQNEAQ (reference sequence). The CDR3 spells CASSLVQDYGYTF. In DNA, the CDR3 is TGTGCCAGCAGCTTAGTCCAGGACTATGGCTACACCTTC. Full variable domain (remainder filled in from reference TRBV7-9 and TRBJ1-2): DTGVSQNPRHKITKRGQNVTFRCDPISEHNRLYWYRQTLGQGPEFLTYFQNEAQLEKSRLLSDRFSAERPKGSFSTLEIQRTEQGDSAMYLCASSLVQDYGYTFGSGTRLTVV.

V is TRBV5-1 and J is TRBJ2-2; the D gene is possibly TRBD1 (6 bases). Germline V gene sequence: CDR1 SGHRS, CDR2 YFSETQ. The CDR3 is made up of 15 amino acids. V was cut by 0 bases and J by 2 bases, with 8 bases left in between. The CDR3 DNA sequence: TGCGCCAGCAGCTTGGCACAGGGTAACACCGGGGAGCTGTTTTTT. Its translation: CASSLAQGNTGELFF.

This chain uses TRBV4-1 with TRBJ2-1, with D perhaps matching TRBD2 (6 bases). Germline CDR1 is MGHRA and CDR2 is YSYEKL. V lost 5 bases to trimming and J lost 0 bases, with 17 bases between them. The length of the CDR3 is 17 residues. The CDR3 sequence: CASSLADGTDSYNEQFF. CDR3 nucleotides: TGCGCCAGCAGCTTAGCTGATGGGACTGACTCCTACAATGAGCAGTTCTTC.

This rearrangement joins TRBV7-2 to TRBJ2-5, with unresolved D. Trimming removed 2 bases at V and 4 bases at J, with 5 bases between. Germline V CDR1 and CDR2: SGHTA, FQGNSA. This CDR3 has 12 amino acids. As DNA, the CDR3 is TGTGCCAGCAGCTTACCGGGAGAGACCCAGTACTTC. It specifies CASSLPGETQYF.

The chain couples TRBV2 to TRBJ2-1, with 7 bases lining up with TRBD1. The germline gives CDR1 SNHLY, CDR2 FYNNEI. This CDR3 region has 17 residues. Trimming took 7 bases from V and 4 from J; bases not matched to a gene: 16. The CDR3 DNA follows: TGTGCCAGCACTAGGGGCCAGTCCCGGGACAGATACAATGAGCAGTTCTTC. Encoded protein: CASTRGQSRDRYNEQFF.

The rearrangement joins TRBV13 to TRBJ2-6; D is possibly TRBD1 (6 bases). This CDR3 is built from 17 residues. In germline, CDR1 is PRHDT, CDR2 FYEKMQ (reference sequence). Trimming removed 4 bases from V and 0 bases from J, with 13 bases in between. In nucleotides, the CDR3 is TGTGCCAGCAGCTCGGACAGAACGAGCTCTGGGGCCAACGTCCTGACTTTC. Translated: CASSSDRTSSGANVLTF.

The rearrangement joins TRBV10-3 to TRBJ1-6; no clear D. The CDR3 consists of 15 residues. The germline CDR1 and CDR2 sequences are ENHRY and SYGVKD. Trimming took off 0 bases at V and 7 bases at J, with 10 bases between the two ends. CDR3: CAISESEEENSPLHF. Written as DNA, the CDR3 is TGTGCCATCAGTGAGTCAGAGGAGGAGAATTCACCCCTCCACTTT.

The gene calls are TRBV4-1 and TRBJ1-4; D is uncertain. CDR1 is MGHRA and CDR2 is YSYEKL in the germline V gene. Trimming shortened V by 3 bases and J by 4 bases, and 15 bases separated the two germline ends. This CDR3 region has 16 residues. The CDR3, as DNA: TGCGCCAGCAGCCATGGAGAGGGATGGAATAATGAAAAACTGTTTTTT. Translation gives CASSHGEGWNNEKLFF.

The genes are TRBV4-1 and TRBJ1-2; 11 nucleotides agree with TRBD1. CDR3 size: 17 residues. The V and J ends lost 0 bases and 4 bases, in that order; junction bases with no gene match: 7. Germline loops: CDR1 MGHRA, CDR2 YSYEKL. CDR3 DNA sequence: TGCGCCAGCAGCCAAGATTGGACAGGGGGCCGCGGCTATGGCTACACCTTC. This gives the protein CASSQDWTGGRGYGYTF.

The rearrangement uses TRBV6-6 and TRBJ2-7, with D unclear. The CDR3 runs to 16 residues. Germline-derived CDR1 and CDR2 are MNHNY and SVGAGI (reference sequence). With 0 bases removed from V and 4 bases from J, the gap between germline ends came to 16 bases. This CDR3 is CASSYSMSVMSYEQYF. In DNA, the CDR3 is TGTGCCAGCAGTTACTCGATGTCGGTAATGAGTTACGAGCAGTACTTC.

This clone was seen just once. V and J are TRBV11-3 and TRBJ1-1; no clear D gene. This CDR3 comprises 14 residues. V was clipped by 5 bases and J by 3 bases, with 13 bases between them. The germline V gene has CDR1 SGHNT and CDR2 YENEEA. CDR3: CASSAGLSDTEAFF. The CDR3, as DNA: TGTGCCAGCAGCGCAGGACTCAGCGACACTGAAGCTTTCTTT.

The rearrangement uses TRBV7-3 and TRBJ2-3; weak D call: TRBD2 (5 bases). The CDR3 has 15 amino acids. Trimming took off 5 bases at V and 2 bases at J, with 14 bases between the two ends. Germline CDR1 SGHTA, CDR2 FQGTGA. DNA of the CDR3: TGTGCCAGCAGCCCGTTGGACTCAAACACAGATACGCAGTATTTT. This codes for CASSPLDSNTDTQYF.

This clone has a handful of counts. This chain uses TRBV18 with TRBJ1-1; a weak D match, TRBD1 (5 bases). V was trimmed by 0 bases and J by 7 bases, leaving 15 bases between them. The CDR3 is made up of 15 amino acids. CDR1 and CDR2 (germline): KGHSH, LQKENI. CDR3 nucleotide sequence: TGTGCCAGCTCACCACCATCCGGGACTGGGAGTGAAGCTTTCTTT. The encoded protein is CASSPPSGTGSEAFF.

This clone was counted only a few times. V is TRBV6-1 and J is TRBJ1-5; perhaps TRBD1 as D (5 bases). Germline CDR1 reads MNHNS; CDR2 reads SASEGT. Trimming shortened V by 2 bases and J by 6 bases, and 17 bases separated the two germline ends. This CDR3 has 16 residues. DNA of the CDR3: TGTGCCAGCAGTGAAATCGGTAAACAGGCGCGTCAGCCCCAGCATTTT. Its translation: CASSEIGKQARQPQHF.